This T cell receptor (beta chain) was captured in a study of T cell repertoires in cytomegalovirus infection. At the level of the study: Indications came from public TCR beta signatures; they pointed to CMV infection and to a matching HLA type.

Study findings and constraints: The study identified carriers of CMV plus the relevant HLA from cumulative public TCR beta family frequency. Dominant in the ex vivo response were TCR beta clonotypes restricted by HLA-C and specific for CMV.

Turning to this clonotype: What it binds is unknown.

Germline V gives CDR1 WSHSY, CDR2 SAAADI. V lost 3 bases, J lost 7 bases, and 13 bases lay in between. The CDR3 loop spans 13 amino acids. In TCRdb, the reads were re-called with MiXCR into one record per CDR3 protein. Of nearly 650,000 distinct CDR3 sequences detected, 20% to 25% appear once; the ten largest clones hold 8%. This TCR came from a human donor in good health (CMV status not recorded). Some clones in this sample may be carry-over from other donors' samples. The chain carries TRBV10-2 and TRBJ2-7; D gene unclear. The sample was CD8+ T cells from PBMCs. CDR3 sequence reads: CASSDRPVEEQYF. Here the CDR3 DNA reads TGCGCCAGCAGTGACCGTCCTGTGGAAGAGCAGTACTTC.